These 9 T cell receptor beta chains were all obtained from the same sample, sequenced in a study of shared clonotypes between healthy human individuals. Method: immunoSEQ multiplex PCR; TCRdb's copy keeps in-frame clones and lacks some. The sample contains tens of thousands of clones, about 64% of which appear only once. Sequencing used memory CD8+ T cells sorted from blood. As to subset: CD45RO+ cells pooled with CCR7-negative TemRA cells. The source of these receptors is a man younger than 40 in good health.

This chain joins TRBV19 and TRBJ1-5, with unresolved D. The CDR3 is 16 residues long. The germline V gene has CDR1 LNHDA and CDR2 SQIVND (reference sequence). The V gene lost 1 base and the J gene lost 2 bases, with 12 bases spanning the gap. The CDR3 nucleotides read TGTGCCAGTAGTATAGGCAGGACTAGGGGCAATCAGCCCCAGCATTTT. It codes for CASSIGRTRGNQPQHF.

Note on this clone: One base away lies a much larger clone, so this may be a sequencing read error. The genes are TRBV6-6 and TRBJ2-3; 14 positions agree with TRBD2. The trim removed 5 bases at V and 4 bases at J, leaving 2 bases unmatched. The CDR3 runs to 15 residues. In germline, CDR1 is MNHNY, CDR2 SVGAGI (reference sequence). CDR3: CASSGLAGGPDTQYF. CDR3 nucleotide sequence: TGTGCCAGCAGTGGACTAGCGGGAGGCCCAGATACGCAGTATTTT.

The chain links TRBV2 to TRBJ1-2; D perhaps matches TRBD1 (5 bases). Germline CDR1 and CDR2: SNHLY and FYNNEI. The CDR3 consists of 14 residues. Trimming left V 3 bases short and J 0 bases short, with 8 bases between. CDR3 sequence reads: CASSEWTTNYGYTF. DNA for the CDR3: TGTGCCAGCAGTGAGTGGACAACTAACTATGGCTACACCTTC.

This clone was found a few times. The rearrangement uses TRBV6-6 and TRBJ2-1, with D perhaps TRBD1 (5 bases). Germline CDR1 and CDR2: MNHNY and SVGAGI (reference sequence). V shed 2 bases and J shed 13 bases, with 9 bases lying between them. The CDR3 covers 11 residues. In nucleotides, the CDR3 is TGTGCCAGCAGTTACGAACAGGTTCAGTTCTTC. Translated, it gives CASSYEQVQFF.

This chain connects TRBV11-1 to TRBJ2-7; a weak D match, TRBD2 (5 bases). Per the germline V gene, CDR1 is SGHAT and CDR2 is FQDESV (reference sequence). CDR3 size: 12 residues. Deletions cut 3 bases from V and 6 bases from J, with 9 bases between. CDR3 nucleotides: TGTGCCAGCAGCTTTGCGGGTCGCGAGCAGTACTTC. Translating gives CASSFAGREQYF.

There are a few counts of this clone. This sequence joins TRBV15 and TRBJ1-5; weak D call: TRBD1 (6 bases). The V gene's germline CDR1 is LNHNV and CDR2 YYDKDF (reference sequence). This CDR3 has 18 amino acids. Trimming removed 3 bases from V and 0 bases from J, with 18 bases in between. The CDR3 loop reads CATSRGLLGHPSNQPQHF. CDR3 coding DNA: TGTGCCACCAGCAGGGGTCTGCTGGGACACCCTAGCAATCAGCCCCAGCATTTT.

The rearrangement uses TRBV6-1 and TRBJ1-4; TRBD1 is a possible D gene (6 bases). CDR1 MNHNS and CDR2 SASEGT come from the germline V gene. V lost 2 bases to trimming and J lost 0 bases, with 16 bases between them. This CDR3 spans 18 amino acids. The CDR3 is CASSENRQDLATNEKLFF. CDR3 coding DNA: TGTGCCAGCAGTGAAAATAGACAGGACCTTGCAACTAATGAAAAACTGTTTTTT.

In this sample, this clone turned up many times. The genes are TRBV7-9 and TRBJ2-1; 8 nucleotides agree with TRBD2. Unmatched junction bases numbered 5, after V lost 6 bases and J lost 7 bases. CDR3 length: 13 residues. Germline V gene data show CDR1 as SEHNR and CDR2 as FQNEAQ (reference sequence). For the CDR3, the DNA is TGTGCCAGCAGACTAGCGGACTGGAATGAGCAGTTCTTC. Protein sequence: CASRLADWNEQFF.

V usage is TRBV5-1 and J usage is TRBJ2-2, with a tentative D call TRBD1 (5 bases). CDR1 and CDR2 from the germline V gene are SGHRS and YFSETQ. V dropped 2 bases and J dropped 6 bases, with 14 bases sitting between them. The CDR3 loop spans 15 amino acids. CDR3: CASSLDPGIAGELFF. The CDR3 region has the DNA TGCGCCAGCAGCTTAGACCCAGGGATCGCCGGGGAGCTGTTTTTT.